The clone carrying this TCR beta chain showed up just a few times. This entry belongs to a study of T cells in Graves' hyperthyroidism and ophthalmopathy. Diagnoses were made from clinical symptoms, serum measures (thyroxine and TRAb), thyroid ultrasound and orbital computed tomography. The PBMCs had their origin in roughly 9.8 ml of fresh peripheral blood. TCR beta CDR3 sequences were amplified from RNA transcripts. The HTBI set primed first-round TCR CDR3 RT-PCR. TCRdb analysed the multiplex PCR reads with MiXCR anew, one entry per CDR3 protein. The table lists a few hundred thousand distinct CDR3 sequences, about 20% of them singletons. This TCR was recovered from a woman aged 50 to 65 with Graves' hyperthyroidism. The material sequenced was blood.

The CDR3 DNA is TGCAGTGCTAGAGACCGGACCCTTCGTTATAAGGGCACCACAGATACGCAGTATTTT. Amino acid sequence: CSARDRTLRYKGTTDTQYF. V and J are TRBV20-1 and TRBJ2-3; no reliable D call. Per germline, CDR1 DFQATT and CDR2 SNEGSKA (reference sequence). V lost 0 bases to trimming and J lost 2 bases, with 24 bases between them. The CDR3 covers 19 residues.